This TCR beta chain was captured by sequencing in a study of T cells in Graves' hyperthyroidism and ophthalmopathy (dated 2019 in TCRdb). General notes on the study: Peripheral blood samples were taken at initial diagnosis, before any treatment was given. To identify distinguishing TCR V-J signatures, a discovery cohort of around 100 patients was used, comprising 40 to 45 with Graves' ophthalmopathy and around 57 with stable Graves' hyperthyroidism. Prospective prediction of ophthalmopathy was tested in an independent validation cohort consisting of some 20 hyperthyroidism patients and approximately 16 patients who later progressed to ophthalmopathy. The 100 discovery patients were randomly split 7:3 into training and test sets. In more than 5 Graves' hyperthyroidism patients, the study also compared T-cell repertoires from thyroid tissue with T-cell repertoires from blood. After blood sampling, hyperthyroidism patients were treated with methimazole at a starting dose of 30 mg daily, and ophthalmopathy patients were treated with high-dose intravenous methylprednisolone. The paper reports TCR Vbeta CDR3 sequencing of some 140 peripheral blood samples: 40 or so ophthalmopathy, roughly 74 hyperthyroidism and some 17 progressor patients. What the work shows at the level of the full study, not this receptor alone: Blood samples also contained most of the expanded thyroid clonotypes (frequency above 0.001), which suggests that blood repertoires may reflect thyroid immune responses. A 13 V-J signature model separated ophthalmopathy from stable hyperthyroidism, with around 88% sensitivity and roughly 84% specificity in cross-validation and 80%/75% in testing. Sample size was not statistically predetermined, and blinding of investigators to group allocation was not performed. In validation, the model predicted progression to ophthalmopathy with approximately 71% sensitivity and 72% to 85% specificity, a median of roughly seven months before onset.

TCR beta CDR3 regions were amplified from RNA transcripts. For the first round of RT-PCR on the TCR CDR3, the HTBI primer set was used together with the Qiagen OneStep RT-PCR kit. Libraries were constructed in a second round of multiplex PCR, after which size selection and purification were performed. The libraries were sequenced on an Illumina HiSeq2000 using paired-end 100 bp reads. Regarding the original processing steps: Raw data were processed with SOAPnuke, discarding reads with adapters, uncalled bases, mean Phred below 15, or no exact constant-primer or identifier match. High-quality paired reads were merged with COPE v1.2.5, and unique nucleotide sequences were defined as clonotypes. MiTCR v1.1 was used to align clonotypes to the IMGT TRBV, TRBD and TRBJ reference segments. The analysis included only V-J combinations with a frequency above 0.0001, which together covered around 99% of the repertoires. A TCS score was defined as the ratio of F50 (clonal expansion) to E x V (chaos), with BLOSUM62-based TCRdist applied between CDR3 peptides within each V-J. Welch's t-statistics and random forest reduced 514 V-J features to 13, which were used in a naive Bayes classifier (R e1071). TCRdb cleaned the public reads at Q25 with fastp, built clones with MiXCR and kept in-frame beta chains. Each CDR3 protein appears once, grouped with its most common genes and DNA. Here the V and J calls rest on TCRdb's processing, not on the authors' analysis. This sample has approximately 32,000 distinct CDR3 sequences in its table, and 49% of those were observed once. Approximately 6.2% of the sample rests with the top ten.

Hyperthyroidism patients were newly diagnosed, had a disease duration of under 2 months, and were aged 18 to 65 years. Any patient with an uncontrolled infection, another autoimmune disease, pregnancy or lactation was excluded. Diagnoses relied on clinical symptoms, serum thyroxine and TRAb, thyroid ultrasound and orbital computed tomography. Blood from progressor patients was drawn when they were first diagnosed with hyperthyroidism, before any ophthalmopathy symptoms appeared. Ficoll-Paque density gradient centrifugation was used to isolate PBMCs from about 10 ml of fresh peripheral blood. Patients classed as progressors first received a Graves' hyperthyroidism diagnosis and then went on to develop ophthalmopathy during follow-up. Total RNA was extracted with Trizol reagent, and quality was checked on an Agilent 2100 Bioanalyzer. Notes on this clonotype: The antigen it binds to is not known. No base qualities exist here, and no much larger clone lies one base off it.

The CDR3 holds 15 amino acids from the cysteine to the phenylalanine. The kept DNA is CDR3 alone, 45 bases in frame from the first base. Based on the germline V gene, the CDR1 and CDR2 sequences are SGHNT and YENEEA. Deletion took 5 bases off V and 0 bases off J, with a span of 13 bases between the germline ends. The chain joins TRBV11-3 to TRBJ1-1; a tentative D match to TRBD1 spans 6 bases. The sequence derives from a woman between 50 and 59 years old with Graves' hyperthyroidism that later progressed to Graves' ophthalmopathy. The sample consisted of blood. The CDR3 protein: CASSVQGQMNTEAFF. The DNA reads as follows: TGTGCCAGCAGCGTACAGGGACAAATGAACACTGAAGCTTTCTTT.